This T cell receptor (beta chain) was identified in a study of T cell responses to AZD1222 COVID-19 vaccine. Germline CDR1 reads LNHDA; CDR2 reads SQIVND (reference sequence). The CDR3 is 13 residues long. V trimming: 6 bases; J trimming: 6 bases; junction bases outside the gene matches: 7. Generated by immunoSEQ multiplex PCR, the TCRdb table keeps only in-frame clones and is missing some. The sample lists 200,000 or so clones; around 87% were seen once. The chain uses TRBV19 and TRBJ2-7; 8 bases agree with TRBD2. The sequences come from peripheral blood, collected on day 0 of MenACWY control vaccination. The origin of this receptor is an adult in good health. CDR3 in DNA: TGTGCCAGTAGCATCGGGGGGGTAGGCGAGCAGTACTTC. It codes for CASSIGGVGEQYF.